The clone carrying this TCR beta chain appeared a few times. The antigen remains undetermined. This sample stems from a study of T cell repertoires in cytomegalovirus infection. TCRdb passed the reads through MiXCR, listing each CDR3 protein once. This table holds roughly 800,000 distinct CDR3 sequences, about 27% found once. The CDR3 sequence is 13 residues long. Trimming took off 6 bases at V and 0 bases at J, with 11 bases between the two ends. The germline gives CDR1 SQVTM, CDR2 ANQGSEA. The starting material was cultured CD8+ T cells from PBMCs, obtained from culture after CMV antigen stimulation. This TCR was recovered from a human donor in good health (CMV status not recorded). Some clones in this sample may be carry-over from other donors' samples. This chain uses TRBV29-1 with TRBJ1-1; D gene uncertain. CDR3 sequence: CSVRSGLNTEAFF. The CDR3 region has the DNA TGCAGCGTACGCTCCGGGCTGAACACTGAAGCTTTCTTT.